This TCR beta chain was identified during a study of vaccination effects on CD4 cells after COVID-19. The ViraFEST assay expanded antigen-specific CD4+ T cells with viral peptide pools before sequencing. After more than 8 days in culture, the CD4+ T cells were isolated. Comments on this clone: Its antigen is unidentified.

V gave up 6 bases and J gave up 4 bases; unmatched junction bases: 8. This CDR3 is built from 15 residues. Germline CDR1 SEHNR, CDR2 FQNEAQ (reference sequence). Profiling relied on immunoSEQ multiplex PCR, and the TCRdb table lists in-frame clones only, not all of them. This table holds around 30,000 clones, roughly two thirds found once. The V and J genes are TRBV7-9 and TRBJ2-7; TRBD2 matches 11 bases. The TCR comes from a human donor who received a COVID-19 vaccine. This specimen consisted of CD4+ T cells from PBMCs cultured with HCoV-229E spike peptides, obtained before COVID-19 vaccination. The CDR3 DNA reads TGTGCCAGCAGACCGGGACTAGCGGAAAATTACGAGCAGTACTTC. This encodes CASRPGLAENYEQYF. The full variable domain, completed using reference TRBV7-9 and TRBJ2-7, is DTGVSQNPRHKITKRGQNVTFRCDPISEHNRLYWYRQTLGQGPEFLTYFQNEAQLEKSRLLSDRFSAERPKGSFSTLEIQRTEQGDSAMYLCASRPGLAENYEQYFGPGTRLTVT.